This is a list of T cell receptor beta chains from one sample in a study of T cells in Graves' hyperthyroidism and ophthalmopathy. TCRdb reprocessed the multiplex PCR reads via MiXCR and lists one record per CDR3 protein. The repertoire includes about 300,000 distinct CDR3 sequences, 15% to 20% of them detected once, and around 34% sits in the top ten. Sequences were obtained from blood. These TCRs come from a man aged 30 to 39 with Graves' hyperthyroidism. Both conserved end residues are part of each CDR3. A D gene is named only where the DNA matches it firmly. Expanded clones are given a class, and other clones once, few, many or no size at all.

d_call j_call clone_size cdr3_length v_call cdr3_aa cdr3_nt
. TRBJ2-3 many 14 TRBV2 CASRLDPSTDTQYF TGTGCCAGCCGACTAGATCCTAGCACAGATACGCAGTATTTT
TRBD2 TRBJ2-1 many 21 TRBV3-1 CASSQDPQTGGRGEEYNEQFF TGTGCCAGCAGCCAAGATCCCCAGACTGGCGGGAGAGGGGAGGAGTACAATGAGCAGTTCTTC
TRBD1 TRBJ2-2 . 14 TRBV29-1 CSVEPGQGRGELFF TGCAGCGTTGAGCCGGGACAGGGACGCGGGGAGCTGTTTTTT
. TRBJ2-7 many 14 TRBV28 CASSFDRGGDEQYF TGTGCCAGCAGTTTCGATCGAGGGGGTGACGAGCAGTACTTC
. TRBJ1-3 few 15 TRBV24-1 CATSDPRGTGNTIYF TGTGCCACCAGTGATCCTCGAGGGACTGGAAACACCATATATTTT
TRBD1 TRBJ2-7 many 17 TRBV30 CAWAGRGQAFNSYEQYF TGTGCCTGGGCCGGTCGAGGACAGGCCTTTAACTCCTACGAGCAGTACTTC
. TRBJ2-2 many 12 TRBV24-1 CATGEGTGELFF TGTGCCACCGGCGAGGGTACCGGGGAGCTGTTTTTT
TRBD2 TRBJ2-1 few 16 TRBV27 CASSRLGTSGRAGLFF TGTGCCAGCAGTAGACTTGGGACTAGCGGGAGGGCCGGCCTGTTCTTC
. TRBJ1-1 . 11 TRBV28 CASSFGISAFF TGTGCCAGCAGTTTCGGGATTTCGGCTTTCTTT
. TRBJ2-6 . 17 TRBV11-2 CASSLYSWESGANVLTF TGTGCCAGCAGCTTATACAGCTGGGAGTCTGGGGCCAACGTCCTGACTTTC
. TRBJ2-7 many 10 TRBV11-2 CASRKGRQYF TGTGCCAGCAGAAAAGGGAGGCAGTACTTC